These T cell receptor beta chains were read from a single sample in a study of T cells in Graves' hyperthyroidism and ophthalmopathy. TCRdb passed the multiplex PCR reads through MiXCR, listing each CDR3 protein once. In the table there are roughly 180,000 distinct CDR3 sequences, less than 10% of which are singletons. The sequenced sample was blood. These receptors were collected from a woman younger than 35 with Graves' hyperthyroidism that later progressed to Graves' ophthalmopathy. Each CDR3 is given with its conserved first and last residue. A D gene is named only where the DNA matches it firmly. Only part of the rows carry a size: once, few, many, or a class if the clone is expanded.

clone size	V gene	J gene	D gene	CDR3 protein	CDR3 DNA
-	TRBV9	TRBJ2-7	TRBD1	CASSVEGQGADEQYF	TGTGCCAGCAGCGTAGAGGGACAGGGGGCAGATGAGCAGTACTTC
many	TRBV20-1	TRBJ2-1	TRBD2	CSSIAGGVHEQFF	TGCAGTTCAATAGCGGGAGGGGTACATGAGCAGTTCTTC
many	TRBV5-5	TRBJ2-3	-	CASSLGTGSDTQYF	TGTGCCAGCAGCCTAGGCACAGGGTCCGATACGCAGTATTTT
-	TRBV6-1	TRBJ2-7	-	CASVEFRGSEQYF	TGTGCCAGCGTGGAATTCAGGGGAAGCGAGCAGTACTTC
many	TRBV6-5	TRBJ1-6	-	CASSYGQGSPLHF	TGTGCCAGCAGTTACGGGCAGGGTTCACCCCTCCACTTT
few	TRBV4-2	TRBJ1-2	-	CASSQEDSSNYGYTF	TGTGCCAGCAGCCAAGAGGACAGCTCTAACTATGGCTACACCTTC
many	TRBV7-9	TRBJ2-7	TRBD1	CASSLRDRGYEQYF	TGTGCCAGCAGCTTACGGGACAGGGGTTACGAGCAGTACTTC
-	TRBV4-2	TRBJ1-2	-	CASSQGTGMSWDNYGYTF	TGTGCCAGCAGCCAAGGAACGGGTATGAGTTGGGATAACTATGGCTACACCTTC
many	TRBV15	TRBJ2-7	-	CATSSQDTLAYEQYF	TGTGCCACCAGCAGCCAAGACACCCTTGCCTACGAGCAGTACTTC
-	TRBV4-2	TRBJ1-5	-	CASSQGLSQSNQPQHF	TGTGCCAGCAGCCAAGGTCTGTCGCAGTCCAATCAGCCCCAGCATTTT
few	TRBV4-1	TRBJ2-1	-	CASSQIDLVTYNEQFF	TGCGCCAGCAGCCAAATAGACCTCGTGACCTACAATGAGCAGTTCTTC
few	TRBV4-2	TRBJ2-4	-	CASSQVATGRDIQYF	TGTGCCAGCAGCCAAGTTGCGACGGGTAGAGACATTCAGTACTTC
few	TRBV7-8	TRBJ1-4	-	CASSLAPITALNEKLFF	TGTGCCAGCAGCTTAGCGCCTATAACGGCTCTTAATGAAAAACTGTTTTTT
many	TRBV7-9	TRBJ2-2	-	CASSPTLGTGELFF	TGTGCCAGCAGCCCCACCCTGGGCACCGGGGAGCTGTTTTTT
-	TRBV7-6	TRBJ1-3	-	CASSRGRTSGNTIYF	TGTGCCAGCAGCCGCGGACGGACCTCTGGAAACACCATATATTTT
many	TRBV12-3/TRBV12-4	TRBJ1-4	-	CASSSGTDPTNEKLFF	TGTGCCAGCAGTTCGGGGACCGACCCAACTAATGAAAAACTGTTTTTT
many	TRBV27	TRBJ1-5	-	CASSLRGTGRNQPQHF	TGTGCCAGCAGTTTAAGAGGCACAGGGAGAAATCAGCCCCAGCATTTT
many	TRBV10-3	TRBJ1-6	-	CAISETSGVYNSPLHF	TGTGCCATCAGTGAAACTTCTGGGGTCTATAATTCACCCCTCCACTTT
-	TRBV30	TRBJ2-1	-	CAWSVRGAYNEQFF	TGTGCCTGGAGTGTCCGGGGGGCATACAATGAGCAGTTCTTC
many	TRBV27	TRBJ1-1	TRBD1	CASKTGGYTEAFF	TGTGCCAGCAAAACAGGGGGTTACACTGAAGCTTTCTTT
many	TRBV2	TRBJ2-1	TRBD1	CASRPLLTGTNSQFF	TGTGCCAGCAGACCCCTTTTGACAGGGACCAACTCCCAGTTCTTC
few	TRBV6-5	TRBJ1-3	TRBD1	CASSYGTGPGNTIYF	TGTGCCAGCAGCTACGGGACAGGGCCTGGAAACACCATATATTTT
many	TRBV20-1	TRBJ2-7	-	CSARGAHEAGEQYF	TGCAGTGCTAGAGGGGCTCATGAAGCGGGCGAGCAGTACTTC
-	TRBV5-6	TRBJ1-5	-	CASSLGGPRQPQHF	TGTGCCAGCAGCTTAGGAGGGCCTAGGCAGCCCCAGCATTTT
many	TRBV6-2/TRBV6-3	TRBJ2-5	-	CASSPHNQETQYF	TGTGCCAGCAGTCCCCACAACCAAGAGACCCAGTACTTC
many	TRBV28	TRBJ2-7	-	CASSSGTIPYEQYF	TGTGCCAGCAGTTCCGGGACAATCCCCTACGAGCAGTACTTC
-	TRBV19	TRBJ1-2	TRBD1	CASSIPSSRGYNYGYTF	TGTGCCAGTAGTATACCCTCCTCCAGGGGGTACAACTATGGCTACACCTTC
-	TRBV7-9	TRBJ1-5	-	CASSLDRGPLDF	TGTGCCAGCAGCTTAGATCGGGGGCCCTTGGATTTT
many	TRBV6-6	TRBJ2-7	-	CASSYGRVRYEQYF	TGTGCCAGCAGTTACGGCAGGGTACGTTACGAGCAGTACTTC
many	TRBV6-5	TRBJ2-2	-	CASSYSMDRNTGELFF	TGTGCCAGCAGTTACTCGATGGACAGGAACACCGGGGAGCTGTTTTTT
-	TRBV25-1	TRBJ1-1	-	CASSGILTASNTEAFF	TGTGCCAGCAGTGGGATCTTGACAGCCTCGAACACTGAAGCTTTCTTT
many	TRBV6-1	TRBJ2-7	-	CASSESGPGGEQYF	TGTGCCAGCAGTGAATCAGGACCAGGCGGCGAGCAGTACTTC
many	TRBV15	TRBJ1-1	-	CATSRDYIAQDTEAFF	TGTGCCACCAGCAGAGATTATATTGCGCAAGACACTGAAGCTTTCTTT
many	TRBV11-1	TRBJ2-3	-	CASSSTTDTQYF	TGTGCCAGCAGCTCAACTACAGATACGCAGTATTTT
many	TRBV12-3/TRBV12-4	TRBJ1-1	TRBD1	CASSLTGARNTEAFF	TGTGCCAGCAGCTTGACAGGGGCGCGGAACACTGAAGCTTTCTTT
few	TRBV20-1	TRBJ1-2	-	CSASRQNYGYTF	TGCAGTGCCTCCCGACAGAACTATGGCTACACCTTC
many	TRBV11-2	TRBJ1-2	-	CASSLYIRYGYTF	TGTGCCAGCAGCTTATATATTCGGTATGGCTACACCTTC
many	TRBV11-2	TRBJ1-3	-	CASSSFKSFGNTIYF	TGTGCCAGCAGCTCGTTTAAAAGCTTTGGAAACACCATATATTTT
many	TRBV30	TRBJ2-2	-	CAWSAGQRTGELFF	TGTGCCTGGAGTGCCGGACAGAGAACCGGGGAGCTGTTTTTT
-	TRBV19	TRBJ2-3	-	CASSGGGAYTQYF	TGTGCCAGTAGTGGAGGGGGGGCTTATACGCAGTATTTT
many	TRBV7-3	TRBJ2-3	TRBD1	CASSLRQGKDTQYF	TGTGCCAGCAGCCTCCGACAGGGGAAAGATACGCAGTATTTT
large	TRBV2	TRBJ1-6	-	CASSDTPSSYNSPLHF	TGTGCCAGCAGTGACACCCCGAGCTCCTATAATTCACCCCTCCACTTT
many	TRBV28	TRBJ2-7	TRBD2	CASSGLAETYEQYF	TGTGCCAGCAGCGGACTAGCGGAGACCTACGAGCAGTACTTC
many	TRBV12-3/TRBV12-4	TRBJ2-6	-	CASSLATGTTLGANVLTF	TGTGCCAGCAGTTTAGCTACCGGGACGACCCTTGGGGCCAACGTCCTGACTTTC
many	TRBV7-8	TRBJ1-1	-	CASSLGGSAFF	TGTGCCAGCAGCTTAGGTGGGAGCGCTTTCTTT
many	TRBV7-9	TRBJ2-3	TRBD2	CASSLLGGEGDTQYF	TGTGCCAGCAGCTTACTCGGGGGGGAAGGAGATACGCAGTATTTT